This T cell receptor beta chain was profiled in a study of shared clonotypes between healthy human individuals. V was pared by 3 bases and J by 4 bases, with 19 bases between. The CDR3 consists of 17 residues. In germline, CDR1 is SGHTA, CDR2 FQGNSA. The assay ran at deep level. The data were produced by immunoSEQ multiplex PCR, yet TCRdb's version contains in-frame clones alone and is incomplete. This table has more than 2,000,000 clones, more than 90% appearing once. The material sequenced was naive CD4+ T cells sorted from blood. Subset of the sample: CD45RA+ positively selected. The V and J genes are TRBV7-2 and TRBJ1-3, with D possibly matching TRBD1 (6 bases). This sequence originates from a man between 18 and 35 years old in good health. The CDR3 coding sequence is TGTGCCAGCAGCTTTGGCCTAATCCGGGACATAGGAAACACCATATATTTT. Its translation: CASSFGLIRDIGNTIYF.